What follows are 27 T cell receptor beta chains derived from one specimen sequenced in a study of T cells in Graves' hyperthyroidism and ophthalmopathy. There were TCR beta CDR3 regions amplified from RNA transcripts. TCR CDR3 underwent first-round RT-PCR with the HTBI primer set. A single record per CDR3 protein comes from TCRdb applying MiXCR to the multiplex PCR reads. This sample yields hundreds of thousands of distinct CDR3 sequences, of which approximately 13% are seen a single time; less than 10% belongs to the top ten. Sequencing input: blood. Source of these receptors: a woman aged 18-29 years with Graves' hyperthyroidism.

At least ten counts were recorded for this clonotype. This chain joins TRBV27 and TRBJ2-4, with D unclear. V lost 1 base to trimming and J lost 1 base, with 11 bases between them. CDR3 size: 16 residues. In germline, CDR1 is MNHEY, CDR2 SMNVEV (reference sequence). CDR3 amino acids: CASSLWSRSAKNIQYF. CDR3 DNA sequence: TGTGCCAGCAGTTTATGGTCCCGATCCGCCAAAAACATTCAGTACTTC.

This clonotype was counted ten times or more. The chain carries TRBV28 and TRBJ1-5; D possibly corresponds to TRBD1 (5 bases). V lost 5 bases to trimming and J lost 1 base, with 15 bases between them. CDR3 size: 16 residues. Germline loops: CDR1 MDHEN, CDR2 SYDVKM. CDR3 sequence reads: CASSPPLRASNQPQHF. CDR3 DNA sequence: TGTGCCAGCAGTCCCCCACTCAGGGCGAGCAATCAGCCCCAGCATTTT.

This clonotype has a handful of counts. J is TRBJ1-6 and V is TRBV20-1; 8 bases map to TRBD1. CDR1 and CDR2 (germline): DFQATT, SNEGSKA (reference sequence). CDR3 length equals 13 residues. The junction had 2 bases not matched to a gene; V was cut back by 1 base and J by 9 bases. The CDR3 sequence: CSARGTGPSPLHF. CDR3 DNA: TGCAGTGCTAGAGGGACAGGGCCTTCACCCCTCCACTTT.

This clonotype was seen repeatedly, ten times or more. The V gene is TRBV5-1, the J gene TRBJ2-3, with D perhaps being TRBD1 or TRBD2 (5 bases each). CDR1 SGHRS and CDR2 YFSETQ come from the germline V gene. There are 14 residues in the CDR3. V shed 3 bases and J shed 2 bases, with 10 bases lying between them. The CDR3 coding sequence is TGCGCCAGCAGCTCAGGGACGGCCACAGATACGCAGTATTTT. Its translation: CASSSGTATDTQYF.

The chain employs TRBV20-1 and TRBJ1-5, with TRBD1 matching 11 bases. This CDR3 is built from 16 residues. Losses at the gene ends were 6 bases for V and 6 bases for J; bases not matched to a gene: 13. Germline loops: CDR1 DFQATT, CDR2 SNEGSKA (reference sequence). CDR3 residues: CSARLTGTGGSQPQHF. As DNA, the CDR3 is TGCAGTGCCCGCCTGACTGGGACAGGGGGGAGTCAGCCCCAGCATTTT.

There are a few counts of this clonotype. A junction end diverges from the germline sequence, so it may reflect a read error. The chain is built from TRBV4-2 and TRBJ1-3, with TRBD1 identical over 7 bases. Looked up from germline, CDR1 is LGHNA and CDR2 is YNFKEQ. CDR3 length: 16 amino acids. CDR3 sequence (DNA): TGTGCCAGCAGCCAAGTTCGACAGGGTGTTGGAAACACCGTATATTTT. Translation: CASSQVRQGVGNTVYF.

This clonotype was picked up many times. The chain employs TRBV28 and TRBJ1-2; a weak D match, TRBD1 (6 bases). The germline gives CDR1 MDHEN, CDR2 SYDVKM. V was pared by 3 bases and J by 8 bases, with 10 bases between. There are 12 residues in the CDR3. The CDR3 nucleotides read TGTGCCAGCAGTTTGGGGGGGCCGGGCTACACCTTC. Translating it yields CASSLGGPGYTF.

This clonotype appeared a few times. Given a much more abundant clone one base away, this may be a read error. Since no conserved phenylalanine or tryptophan closes the CDR3, a read error is the likely cause. This chain uses TRBV27 with TRBJ1-1; D is unresolved. This CDR3 comprises 15 residues. Trimming left V 3 bases short and J 3 bases short, with 14 bases between. Germline V lookup: CDR1 MNHEY, CDR2 SMNVEV (reference sequence). CDR3 bases: TGTGCCAGCAGTTTCAGTAGGGCGAGGGACACTGAAGCTTTCCTT. It is translated as CASSFSRARDTEAFL.

Notes on this clonotype: A much more abundant neighbour one base away suggests this may be a read error. The chain has TRBV18 and TRBJ2-7, with 13 bases aligning to TRBD2. CDR1 and CDR2 from the germline V gene are KGHSH and LQKENI. The CDR3 covers 14 residues. The CDR3 region has the DNA TGTGCCATCTCACCGGGACTAGCGGGAATGGAGCAGTACTTC. This codes for CAISPGLAGMEQYF.

This clonotype was detected many times. The chain combines TRBV6-1 with TRBJ2-7; D is possibly TRBD2 (6 bases). V was trimmed by 8 bases and J by 3 bases, leaving 23 bases between them. Germline V lookup: CDR1 MNHNS, CDR2 SASEGT. The CDR3 contains 16 residues. The CDR3 DNA reads TGTGCCAGCCCCCCCCCGGGAGCGACAAAGGTCTACGAGCAGTACTTC. It encodes CASPPPGATKVYEQYF.

This clonotype was recorded at least ten times. The gene calls are TRBV19 and TRBJ1-2, with D perhaps matching TRBD1 (6 bases). This CDR3 region has 16 residues. Germline CDR1 LNHDA, CDR2 SQIVND (reference sequence). Deletions cut 3 bases from V and 4 bases from J, with 18 bases between. The CDR3 reads CASSISRQERGYGYTF. In DNA form, the CDR3 reads TGTGCCAGTAGTATCTCCCGACAGGAGCGGGGCTATGGCTACACCTTC.

This clonotype appeared many times. J is TRBJ2-1 and V is TRBV10-3, with 10 positions matching TRBD2. The CDR3 totals 15 residues. The ends lost 10 bases at V and 6 bases at J; junction bases unmatched: 12. Germline CDR1 and CDR2: ENHRY and SYGVKD. As DNA, the CDR3 is TGTGCCAGCAGGGAGGAAGCGGGAGGGGGCAATGAGCAGTTCTTC. Translated, it gives CASREEAGGGNEQFF.

This sequence joins TRBV20-1 and TRBJ1-4; unclear D gene. This CDR3 has 11 residues. Germline CDR1 reads DFQATT; CDR2 reads SNEGSKA (reference sequence). V dropped 1 base and J dropped 10 bases, with 7 bases sitting between them. In nucleotides, the CDR3 is TGCAGTGCTAGAGGGGAACTAAAACTGTTTTTT. This sequence encodes CSARGELKLFF.

The V and J genes are TRBV6-1 and TRBJ1-2; 7 bases align to TRBD1. The CDR3 loop spans 13 amino acids. V trimming: 3 bases; J trimming: 5 bases; junction bases outside the gene matches: 3. Germline CDR1 reads MNHNS; CDR2 reads SASEGT. The CDR3 is CASSEPTGYGYTF. CDR3 sequence (DNA): TGTGCCAGCAGTGAGCCGACAGGGTATGGCTACACCTTC.

Many counts were recorded for this clonotype. The chain joins TRBV11-3 to TRBJ1-1; D perhaps matches TRBD1 (6 bases). Trimming cost V 5 bases and J 0 bases, with 13 bases left between them. The V gene's germline CDR1 is SGHNT and CDR2 YENEEA. The CDR3 length is 15 residues. The CDR3 here is CASSLSGQLNTEAFF. CDR3 nucleotide sequence: TGTGCCAGCAGCCTATCGGGACAACTGAACACTGAAGCTTTCTTT. The variable domain in full, with the rest retrieved from reference TRBV11-3 and TRBJ1-1, is EAGVVQSPRYKIIEKKQPVAFWCNPISGHNTLYWYLQNLGQGPELLIRYENEEAVDDSQLPKDRFSAERLKGVDSTLKIQPAELGDSAVYLCASSLSGQLNTEAFFGQGTRLTVV.

This clonotype was recorded at least ten times. The chain joins TRBV18 to TRBJ2-1, with unresolved D. Deletions cut 2 bases from V and 9 bases from J, with 11 bases between. Germline V gene sequence: CDR1 KGHSH, CDR2 LQKENI. CDR3 size: 13 residues. The CDR3 protein is CASSPNPSGEQFF. CDR3 bases: TGTGCCAGCTCACCAAACCCCTCTGGTGAGCAGTTCTTC.

This clonotype was seen ten or more times. CDR3 protein: CAWSVRSTTEAFF. The DNA of the CDR3 is TGTGCCTGGAGTGTACGTAGTACCACTGAAGCTTTCTTT. V is TRBV30 and J is TRBJ1-1, with D unresolved. CDR3 length: 13 residues. The ends were cut back, 0 bases at V and 4 bases at J, with 9 bases in the middle. Germline CDR1 and CDR2: GTSNPN and SVGIG (reference sequence). Full variable domain (missing parts from reference TRBV30 and TRBJ1-1): SQTIHQWPATLVQPVGSPLSLECTVEGTSNPNLYWYRQAAGRGLQLLFYSVGIGQISSEVPQNLSASRPQDRQFILSSKKLLLSDSGFYLCAWSVRSTTEAFFGQGTRLTVV.

The sample holds many counts of this clonotype. J is TRBJ2-7 and V is TRBV2; maybe TRBD1 (6 bases). The V gene lost 6 bases and the J gene lost 3 bases, with 24 bases spanning the gap. CDR1 is SNHLY and CDR2 is FYNNEI in the germline V gene. The CDR3 has 17 amino acids. CDR3 residues: CASRAQDRRTSRYEQYF. The CDR3 coding sequence is TGTGCCAGCAGGGCACAGGACAGACGAACGTCTCGCTACGAGCAGTACTTC.

This clonotype was seen ten or more times. The V gene is TRBV28, the J gene TRBJ1-1; weak D call: TRBD1 (6 bases). In germline, CDR1 is MDHEN, CDR2 SYDVKM. The V end lost 7 bases, the J end lost 0 bases, and 15 bases lay between the germline ends. This CDR3 has 15 residues. CDR3: CASNRGGIMNTEAFF. DNA for the CDR3: TGTGCCAGCAATCGAGGGGGGATCATGAACACTGAAGCTTTCTTT.

This clonotype appeared many times. The genes are TRBV24-1 and TRBJ2-2, with 14 bases that match TRBD2. Unmatched junction bases numbered 10, after V lost 10 bases and J lost 1 base. This CDR3 contains 18 residues. Germline V gives CDR1 KGHDR, CDR2 SFDVKD. The CDR3 reads CATGGWTSGRLNTGELFF. For the CDR3, the DNA is TGTGCCACAGGAGGATGGACTAGCGGGAGGCTGAACACCGGGGAGCTGTTTTTT.

This clonotype showed up many times. The CDR3 protein is CASSPRSAGDEQYF. The DNA for the CDR3 is TGTGCCAGCTCACCACGGTCGGCGGGAGACGAGCAGTACTTC. V usage is TRBV18 and J usage is TRBJ2-7, with 7 bases identical to TRBD2. Germline V gene sequence: CDR1 KGHSH, CDR2 LQKENI. The J segment lost 5 bases and the V segment lost 1 base, leaving 5 bases of the junction unmatched. The CDR3 sequence is 14 residues long.

This clonotype was observed at least ten times. CDR3 DNA sequence: TGTGCCAGCAGCTTGGGCTACCTAGCGGACAATGAGCAGTTCTTC. Its translation is CASSLGYLADNEQFF. The V and J genes are TRBV5-6 and TRBJ2-1, with 7 bases identical to TRBD2. This CDR3 has 15 residues. The trim removed 0 bases at V and 5 bases at J, leaving 5 bases unmatched. In germline, CDR1 is SGHDT, CDR2 YYEEEE.

This clonotype has ten or more counts. The CDR3 loop reads CASSQEGMYGYTF. Here the CDR3 DNA reads TGTGCCAGCAGCCAAGAAGGGATGTATGGCTACACCTTC. The rearrangement links TRBV3-1 to TRBJ1-2, with no clear D. CDR1 LGHDT and CDR2 YNNKEL come from the germline V gene (reference sequence). The V and J ends lost 0 bases and 5 bases respectively, with 7 bases between them. The CDR3 consists of 13 residues.

The rearrangement links TRBV18 to TRBJ1-3; no firm D call. V gave up 3 bases and J gave up 3 bases, with 21 bases separating them. There are 18 residues in the CDR3. Germline lookup yields CDR1 KGHSH and CDR2 LQKENI. The CDR3 is CASSPLEWGSSGGNTIYF. The CDR3 DNA is TGTGCCAGCTCACCTCTTGAATGGGGAAGCAGCGGTGGAAACACCATATATTTT.

This clonotype was observed many times. The J gene is TRBJ2-7, the V gene TRBV5-6, with D uncertain. CDR3 size: 15 residues. The germline V and J ends were trimmed by 3 bases and 2 bases, with 15 bases remaining between them. From germline, CDR1 is SGHDT and CDR2 YYEEEE. The CDR3 DNA follows: TGTGCCAGCAGCTCCCGCGGCCGGAAGACCTACGAGCAGTACTTC. Protein sequence: CASSSRGRKTYEQYF.

The sample holds many counts of this clonotype. The genes are TRBV27 and TRBJ1-1; TRBD1 matches at 12 bases. The CDR3 length is 15 residues. From germline, CDR1 is MNHEY and CDR2 SMNVEV (reference sequence). With 4 bases clipped from V and 7 bases from J, the junction kept 7 bases outside the gene matches. This CDR3 is CASSSGQGARSEAFF. The CDR3 DNA follows: TGTGCCAGCAGTTCGGGACAGGGGGCTAGAAGTGAAGCTTTCTTT.

This clonotype appeared many times. V gene TRBV3-1 combines with J gene TRBJ1-2; 7 bases map to TRBD1. Looked up from germline, CDR1 is LGHDT and CDR2 is YNNKEL (reference sequence). The CDR3 is 17 residues long. V trimming: 3 bases; J trimming: 7 bases; junction bases outside the gene matches: 17. The DNA of the CDR3 is TGTGCCAGCAGCCATGGAGACAGGGCCCCTTTTATTGGTGGCTACACCTTC. This sequence encodes CASSHGDRAPFIGGYTF.